One T cell receptor (beta chain) is described in this entry. CDR3 size: 14 residues. The J segment lost 1 base and the V segment lost 6 bases, leaving 2 bases of the junction unmatched. The germline V gene encodes CDR1 SGHDN and CDR2 FVKESK. The sample comes from a study of shared clonotypes between healthy human individuals. Turning to the study itself: There were three CD4 naive, three CD4 memory, two CD8 naive and one CD8 memory plates per donor.

CD8 cells classed as naive were CD45RO-negative and positively selected for CCR7, excluding terminally differentiated effector memory CD45RA+ cells. Splitting of each subset's genomic DNA was done evenly across several immunoSEQ plates. Clones were sequenced by immunoSEQ multiplex PCR, and TCRdb holds only the in-frame ones, with some missing. The sample contains around 2,000,000 clones, 85% to 95% of which appear only once. This sequence originates from a man between 18 and 35 years old in good health. Some clones in this sample may be carry-over from other donors' samples. The chain joins TRBV14 to TRBJ2-2; 7 bases are shared with TRBD2. Sequenced material: naive CD8+ T cells from PBMCs. The CDR3 reads CASRTGGNTGELFF. Here the CDR3 DNA reads TGTGCCAGCAGGACGGGGGGGAACACCGGGGAGCTGTTTTTT.